Each of the 27 T cell receptor beta chains below was sequenced from the same sample in a study of shared clonotypes between healthy human individuals (dated by TCRdb to the early 2020s). Libraries were built with the immunoSEQ multiplex PCR assay. TCRdb's version of the immuneACCESS table is confined to in-frame rearrangements and falls short of the full clone set. An unresolved V gene accounts for under half of the shortfall where checked; the remainder is of unknown origin. For this sample there are around 2,000,000 clones; about 92% appear just once. Around 1.7% of the sample goes to the ten largest clones. CD8 naive samples were CD45RO-negative cells positively selected for CCR7, giving a CD45RA+CCR7+ population that excluded TemRA cells. The sequencing input was naive CD8+ T cells from PBMCs. The intended sense of this specimen's cell subset or site label: CD45RA+CCR7+. Receptor source: a man aged 18 to 29 in good health. Some clones in this sample may be carry-over from other donors' samples.

V is TRBV7-9 and J is TRBJ1-1; perhaps TRBD1 as D (5 bases). From germline, CDR1 is SEHNR and CDR2 FQNEAQ (reference sequence). CDR3 length: 16 amino acids. The ends were cut back, 7 bases at V and 0 bases at J, with 18 bases in the middle. DNA for the CDR3: TGTGCCAGCATCCCGGGGGTCGGCATTATGAACACTGAAGCTTTCTTT. It yields the protein CASIPGVGIMNTEAFF.

The chain has TRBV5-1 and TRBJ2-5; no firm D call. Germline-derived CDR1 and CDR2 are SGHRS and YFSETQ. Trimming left V 7 bases short and J 7 bases short, with 20 bases between. The CDR3 extends over 14 amino acids. CDR3 DNA: TGCGCCAGCGTGGTTGGTATAGCCCCAGGGACCCAGTACTTC. It yields the protein CASVVGIAPGTQYF.

This chain uses TRBV27 with TRBJ1-2; 7 bases are shared with TRBD1. The V and J ends lost 5 bases and 0 bases, in that order; junction bases with no gene match: 3. Germline-derived CDR1 and CDR2 are MNHEY and SMNVEV (reference sequence). CDR3 size: 14 residues. CDR3 in amino acids: CASSDRDPNYGYTF. The CDR3 nucleotides are TGTGCCAGCAGTGACAGGGACCCTAACTATGGCTACACCTTC.

The chain joins TRBV19 to TRBJ2-6; TRBD1 might be the D (5 bases). CDR3 size: 18 residues. The ends were cut back, 7 bases at V and 0 bases at J, with 19 bases in the middle. Germline CDR1 reads LNHDA; CDR2 reads SQIVND (reference sequence). The DNA for the CDR3 is TGTGCCAGTAAAGGGCAGGGCGGATTTGCCTCTGGGGCCAACGTCCTGACTTTC. Protein: CASKGQGGFASGANVLTF.

The rearrangement joins TRBV9 to TRBJ2-3; tentatively, D is TRBD2 (6 bases). Trimming shortened V by 3 bases and J by 0 bases, and 17 bases separated the two germline ends. The CDR3 is 17 residues long. Per germline, CDR1 SGDLS and CDR2 YYNGEE. This chain's CDR3 is CASSAKPREPSTDTQYF. Here the CDR3 DNA reads TGTGCCAGCAGCGCCAAACCCCGGGAGCCAAGCACAGATACGCAGTATTTT.

The V call is TRBV7-9, the J call TRBJ2-1; D possibly corresponds to TRBD2 (6 bases). Germline assignment: CDR1 SEHNR and CDR2 FQNEAQ (reference sequence). There are 15 residues in the CDR3. Trimming took 5 bases from V and 2 from J, leaving 13 bases between them. The CDR3, as DNA: TGTGCCAGCAGCCCGAGCGGGCTTACCTACAATGAGCAGTTCTTC. Translating it yields CASSPSGLTYNEQFF. Full variable domain (rest looked up from reference TRBV7-9 and TRBJ2-1): DTGVSQNPRHKITKRGQNVTFRCDPISEHNRLYWYRQTLGQGPEFLTYFQNEAQLEKSRLLSDRFSAERPKGSFSTLEIQRTEQGDSAMYLCASSPSGLTYNEQFFGPGTRLTVL.

This clone was observed once. V usage is TRBV5-4 and J usage is TRBJ2-2; D call uncertain. V lost 2 bases to trimming and J lost 7 bases, with 12 bases between them. The CDR3 covers 14 residues. Germline V gives CDR1 SGHNT, CDR2 YYREEE (reference sequence). This chain's CDR3 is CASSFIPWSGELFF. Written as DNA, the CDR3 is TGTGCCAGCAGCTTCATCCCTTGGAGCGGGGAGCTGTTTTTT.

The rearrangement joins TRBV19 to TRBJ2-7; TRBD2 aligns across 14 bases. CDR1 LNHDA and CDR2 SQIVND come from the germline V gene (reference sequence). Trimming at V came to 4 bases and at J to 6 bases, leaving 17 bases not matched to a gene. The CDR3 contains 19 residues. The DNA of the CDR3 is TGTGCCAGTAGTAACTCCGGGACTAGCGGGAGTGGCCCAACCGTCGAGCAGTACTTC. This sequence encodes CASSNSGTSGSGPTVEQYF.

The rearrangement links TRBV6-6 to TRBJ2-5; 9 bases line up with TRBD1. The CDR3 length is 15 residues. V lost 4 bases, J lost 2 bases, and 5 bases stayed unmatched. Germline V gene data show CDR1 as MNHNY and CDR2 as SVGAGI (reference sequence). The CDR3 spells CASSSNRGQQETQYF. CDR3 nucleotides: TGTGCCAGCAGTTCCAACAGGGGGCAACAAGAGACCCAGTACTTC.

About this clone: Other DNA sequences from this sample encode an identical CDR3 as well. The gene calls are TRBV29-1 and TRBJ2-3, with D perhaps TRBD2 (5 bases). V was shortened by 1 base and J by 1 base, with 9 bases between the two germline ends. The germline V gene encodes CDR1 SQVTM and CDR2 ANQGSEA. The CDR3 runs 14 residues. CDR3 bases: TGCAGCGTTGAAGGCCTAGCTGGCACAGATACGCAGTATTTT. Protein: CSVEGLAGTDTQYF.

This rearrangement joins TRBV7-9 to TRBJ2-1; D unresolved. Germline CDR1 SEHNR, CDR2 FQNEAQ (reference sequence). The CDR3 has 13 residues. Trimming removed 10 bases from V and 10 bases from J, with 20 bases in between. The CDR3 loop reads CATPSLASDEQFF. In DNA form, the CDR3 reads TGTGCCACGCCAAGTTTGGCCTCCGACGAGCAGTTCTTC.

The chain links TRBV14 to TRBJ2-2; D gene uncertain. V shed 4 bases and J shed 0 bases, with 6 bases lying between them. The CDR3 is 14 amino acids. Germline V gives CDR1 SGHDN, CDR2 FVKESK. Written as DNA, the CDR3 is TGTGCCAGCAGCCCTCGAACGAACACCGGGGAGCTGTTTTTT. Amino acid sequence: CASSPRTNTGELFF.

V and J are TRBV27 and TRBJ2-1; perhaps TRBD1 as D (6 bases). V lost 9 bases to trimming and J lost 4 bases, with 22 bases between them. Germline V gives CDR1 MNHEY, CDR2 SMNVEV (reference sequence). The CDR3 is 16 residues long. The chain's CDR3 is CASSVGGEGLYNEQFF. The CDR3 DNA reads as TGTGCCAGTTCCGTAGGGGGAGAAGGGCTTTACAATGAGCAGTTCTTC.

This rearrangement joins TRBV18 to TRBJ2-7; D possibly corresponds to TRBD2 (5 bases). V was trimmed by 0 bases and J by 2 bases, leaving 17 bases between them. The germline CDR1 and CDR2 sequences are KGHSH and LQKENI. The CDR3 length is 17 residues. CDR3 in DNA: TGTGCCAGCTCACCACCTGGTGGGCGGGCAAATACCTACGAGCAGTACTTC. Translating it yields CASSPPGGRANTYEQYF.

The rearrangement links TRBV2 to TRBJ2-1; TRBD2 aligns across 7 bases. V shed 8 bases, J shed 3 bases, and the junction held 10 bases outside the gene matches. Germline V CDR1 and CDR2: SNHLY, FYNNEI. CDR3 length: 15 residues. The CDR3 spells CASAHGGGNYNEQFF. CDR3 in DNA: TGTGCCAGCGCACATGGGGGGGGGAACTACAATGAGCAGTTCTTC.

V is TRBV7-9 and J is TRBJ2-3; perhaps TRBD1 as D (5 bases). The ends were cut back, 0 bases at V and 5 bases at J, with 9 bases in the middle. The CDR3 extends over 14 amino acids. Germline V gene lookup returns CDR1 SEHNR and CDR2 FQNEAQ (reference sequence). CDR3 DNA sequence: TGTGCCAGCAGCTTAGCAGGGGCCGGAGATACGCAGTATTTT. Translation: CASSLAGAGDTQYF.

V gene TRBV4-2 combines with J gene TRBJ2-7; 7 bases are shared with TRBD2. Trimming at V came to 0 bases and at J to 4 bases, leaving 9 bases not matched to a gene. The CDR3 is 16 amino acids. The germline gives CDR1 LGHNA, CDR2 YNFKEQ. The CDR3 nucleotides are TGTGCCAGCAGCCAAGATGTGGCGGGAGAAGCGTACGAGCAGTACTTC. This translates into CASSQDVAGEAYEQYF.

The CDR3 nucleotides are TGTGCCAGCAGTTCACCTATACTGACCGGTAGGAGCACAGATACGCAGTATTTT. Residues: CASSSPILTGRSTDTQYF. The chain joins TRBV7-9 to TRBJ2-3; D unclear. V lost 6 bases, J lost 0 bases, and 22 bases lay in between. The CDR3 length is 18 residues. The germline V gene has CDR1 SEHNR and CDR2 FQNEAQ (reference sequence).

V and J are TRBV5-1 and TRBJ2-7; D may be TRBD1 or TRBD2 (6 bases each). This CDR3 has 15 amino acids. Germline values: CDR1 SGHRS, CDR2 YFSETQ. The germline V and J ends were trimmed by 3 bases and 7 bases, with 20 bases remaining between them. CDR3 nucleotides: TGCGCCAGCAGCTACGGGGGCGGACTCCAGGGGGAGCAGTACTTC. It specifies CASSYGGGLQGEQYF.

This clone was seen a single time. V is TRBV10-3 and J is TRBJ1-4; D gene unclear. V was pared by 2 bases and J by 0 bases, with 13 bases between. This CDR3 region has 17 residues. Germline V gene data show CDR1 as ENHRY and CDR2 as SYGVKD. CDR3 sequence: CAISEANGGATNEKLFF. In nucleotides, the CDR3 is TGTGCCATCAGTGAGGCGAATGGTGGGGCAACTAATGAAAAACTGTTTTTT.

J is TRBJ1-5 and V is TRBV28; D is possibly TRBD1 (5 bases). Germline V CDR1 and CDR2: MDHEN, SYDVKM. The CDR3 extends over 15 amino acids. V dropped 3 bases and J dropped 6 bases, with 15 bases sitting between them. CDR3 DNA: TGTGCCAGCAGTTTCCCCAGGGTCTACGGTCAGCCCCAGCATTTT. It translates to CASSFPRVYGQPQHF.

J is TRBJ2-7 and V is TRBV30, with no clear D. This CDR3 contains 14 residues. Looked up from germline, CDR1 is GTSNPN and CDR2 is SVGIG (reference sequence). V was clipped by 0 bases and J by 2 bases, with 11 bases between them. The CDR3 region has the DNA TGTGCCTGGAGTGTTGTGGGTTCTACCTACGAGCAGTACTTC. Protein: CAWSVVGSTYEQYF.

The chain employs TRBV27 and TRBJ2-7; 9 bases are shared with TRBD1. V dropped 6 bases and J dropped 0; count of bases not matched to a gene: 3. CDR3 length: 14 residues. Germline V lookup: CDR1 MNHEY, CDR2 SMNVEV (reference sequence). For the CDR3, the DNA is TGTGCCAGCAGACACAGGGGGCTCTCCTACGAGCAGTACTTC. Its protein is CASRHRGLSYEQYF.

The V gene is TRBV7-3, the J gene TRBJ2-5, with 8 positions matching TRBD2. Germline V CDR1 and CDR2: SGHTA, FQGTGA. CDR3 length: 18 amino acids. With 0 bases clipped from V and 2 bases from J, the junction kept 11 bases outside the gene matches. The CDR3: CASSLTRLASGYQETQYF. The CDR3 DNA reads TGTGCCAGCAGCTTAACGCGACTCGCTAGCGGGTATCAAGAGACCCAGTACTTC.

The chain has TRBV27 and TRBJ2-2; possible D gene TRBD2, 5 bases. Germline V gene sequence: CDR1 MNHEY, CDR2 SMNVEV (reference sequence). The CDR3 spans 16 residues. The V end was cut by 2 bases, the J end by 3 bases, with 13 bases between. The CDR3 sequence: CASSLRASGYTGELFF. The CDR3, as DNA: TGTGCCAGCAGTTTAAGGGCGAGCGGCTACACCGGGGAGCTGTTTTTT.

This chain links TRBV4-1 with TRBJ2-5; 8 nucleotides match TRBD2. The CDR3 length is 14 residues. Per the germline V gene, CDR1 is MGHRA and CDR2 is YSYEKL. The J segment lost 4 bases and the V segment lost 2 bases, leaving 3 bases of the junction unmatched. The CDR3 nucleotides are TGCGCCAGCAGCCAATCCGGGAGGGGAGAGACCCAGTACTTC. Protein sequence: CASSQSGRGETQYF.

This clone was observed a single time. The chain combines TRBV27 with TRBJ1-2; D is undetermined. Trimming removed 0 bases at V and 8 bases at J, with 13 bases between. This CDR3 contains 14 residues. CDR1 and CDR2 from the germline V gene are MNHEY and SMNVEV (reference sequence). The CDR3 DNA reads TGTGCCAGCAGTTTATCGGAGGAGGCCTGGGGCTACACCTTC. Its translation: CASSLSEEAWGYTF.